Here is one TCR beta chain with its context. This sample is part of a study of shared clonotypes between healthy human individuals. The germline V and J ends were trimmed by 0 bases and 1 base, with 9 bases remaining between them. Germline CDR1 is SGHAT and CDR2 is FQNNGV. The length of the CDR3 is 15 residues. Method: immunoSEQ multiplex PCR; TCRdb's copy keeps in-frame clones and lacks some. The sample shows roughly 1,800,000 clones, roughly 95% of them seen only once. Only CD45RO-negative cells positively selected for CCR7 counted as naive CD8 cells, so terminally differentiated effector memory CD45RA+ cells were excluded.

The chain links TRBV11-2 to TRBJ2-5; no reliable D call. The sequence was collected from a man aged 18 to 29 in good health. The sample consisted of naive CD8+ T cells sorted from blood. CDR3 DNA: TGTGCCAGCAGCTTAGAAGCTGGGTTCCAAGAGACCCAGTACTTC. Encoded protein: CASSLEAGFQETQYF.